This TCR beta chain originates from a study of T cells in women clearing cervical HPV infection. Measured with immunoSEQ multiplex PCR; TCRdb has only the in-frame clones, and not every one. Its listing shows some 33,000 clones. Study-level points and caveats: Repertoire richness, not evenness, was significantly elevated in CIN3+ cases versus controls. Effector/memory and HPV-specific T cells were not isolated, and association timing is unknown.

The length of the CDR3 is 13 residues. Germline values: CDR1 SQVTM, CDR2 ANQGSEA. In regard to this clone: Its antigen is undetermined. The read falls 3 residues short of the CDR3 end, and the missing part is taken from the germline J gene.

Dot-blot hybridization genotyped cervical HPV amplified with MY09/MY11 PCR. This sequence originates from a woman between 18 and 70 years old with a cervical HPV16 infection that either progressed to CIN3+ or cleared (not recorded which). Sequencing was performed on blood buffy coat. V usage is TRBV29-1 and J usage is TRBJ2-3; TRBD1 matches 7 bases. The covered CDR3 bases are TGCAGCGTTGGAGGGGGCGCGGAACAGCCG. It specifies CSVGGGAEQP. From start to end, the CDR3 is CSVGGGAEQPQYF.